This TCR beta chain was obtained from a study of OX40 agonist ivuxolimab in advanced cancers. Study background: Prior anti-PD-1, anti-PD-L1 or anti-CTLA-4 therapy was allowed; around 40% had some. Study-level points and caveats: Blood T cells, both CD4+ and CD8+, expanded clonally by week 6 at 0.1 to 3.0 mg/kg. The average count of expanded clones was higher among CD8+ T cells than among CD4+.

The assay was immunoSEQ multiplex PCR, and TCRdb's table has in-frame clones only and misses some. The sample carries 15,000 to 17,000 clones, about 81% recorded once. Notes on this clone: The antigen is undetermined.

Blood got drawn at baseline, again on cycle 4 day 1, and then on cycle 7 day 1. V was trimmed by 1 base and J by 6 bases, leaving 6 bases between them. CDR1 SGHVS and CDR2 FNYEAQ come from the germline V gene. The CDR3 is 13 residues long. The chain has TRBV7-6 and TRBJ2-2, with D uncertain. The sequence derives from an adult with an advanced solid tumor such as melanoma, head and neck, liver or kidney cancer. Material: CD4+ or CD8+ T cells sorted from blood, obtained in a trial of the OX40 agonist ivuxolimab. This CDR3 reads CASSLVGSGELFF. DNA of the CDR3: TGTGCCAGCAGCTTAGTTGGGTCCGGGGAGCTGTTTTTT.